These 8 T cell receptor beta chains came from one sample sequenced in a study of T-cell reconstitution after alpha-beta-depleted transplantation in children (dated by TCRdb to about 2016). The library was generated by PCR. Sequenced using an Illumina HiSeq 2500. To normalize quantification of the TCRbeta repertoire, the TCR libraries were built with molecular barcoding that relied on unique molecular identifiers. TCRdb reprocessed the public reads (quality trimming at Q25 with fastp, clone calling with MiXCR) and kept in-frame beta chains. Rows with a matching CDR3 protein are joined into one entry that keeps the most common DNA and genes. The sample profile shows a few hundred thousand distinct CDR3 sequences; about an eighth of them were found once. Of the sample, 2.2% falls within the top ten clones. Sample treatment or condition, as interpreted from the label and publication: allogeneic hematopoietic cell transplantation with graft depleted of TCRalphabeta T cells and CD19 B cells.

The material sequenced was PBMCs, mostly from graft donor cells, taken 360 days after TCRalphabeta/CD19-depleted stem cell transplant. Every receptor here comes from a male patient younger than 18 who had a stem cell transplant for acute myeloid leukemia, so the T cells may come from the graft donor.

The chain combines TRBV5-1 with TRBJ1-2, with TRBD1 matching over 9 bases. The CDR3 length is 15 residues. J gave up 8 bases and V 0 bases, and 8 bases lay outside the gene matches. The germline CDR1 and CDR2 sequences are SGHRS and YFSETQ. The CDR3 here is CASSLDAGQGLGYTF. DNA of the CDR3: TGCGCCAGCAGCTTGGACGCGGGACAGGGTTTAGGCTACACCTTC.

The V gene is TRBV18, the J gene TRBJ2-5; D may be TRBD2 (5 bases). The V end lost 3 bases, the J end lost 2 bases, and 13 bases lay between the germline ends. Germline lookup yields CDR1 KGHSH and CDR2 LQKENI. CDR3 length: 15 residues. The CDR3 DNA reads TGTGCCAGCTCACCCACCGGGGTTCCTCAAGAGACCCAGTACTTC. Translated, it gives CASSPTGVPQETQYF.

This clonotype has ten or more counts. The rearrangement links TRBV5-1 to TRBJ2-3; TRBD1 matches 9 bases. The CDR3 length is 18 residues. Germline loops: CDR1 SGHRS, CDR2 YFSETQ. V trimming: 6 bases; J trimming: 0 bases; junction bases outside the gene matches: 14. The CDR3 coding sequence is TGCGCCAGCAATACTTTTGGGGGACAGGGCACTAGCACAGATACGCAGTATTTT. Amino acids: CASNTFGGQGTSTDTQYF.

This clonotype occurred a few times. The chain recombines TRBV20-1 with TRBJ2-7; D gene unclear. Germline lookup yields CDR1 DFQATT and CDR2 SNEGSKA (reference sequence). The V end lost 0 bases, the J end lost 1 base, and 13 bases lay between the germline ends. The CDR3 contains 15 residues. For the CDR3, the DNA is TGCAGTGCTAGAGATATGGGTCCGTTATCCTACGAGCAGTACTTC. Translation: CSARDMGPLSYEQYF.

In its sample, this clonotype was seen a few times. The chain employs TRBV4-2 and TRBJ2-7, with 7 bases lining up with TRBD1. With V trimmed by 0 bases and J by 1 base, 9 bases remained unmatched. Germline-derived CDR1 and CDR2 are LGHNA and YNFKEQ. The CDR3 runs to 17 residues. The CDR3 here is CASSQESLDRSSYEQYF. The CDR3 DNA follows: TGTGCCAGCAGCCAAGAGAGTCTGGACAGGAGTTCCTACGAGCAGTACTTC.

J is TRBJ2-1 and V is TRBV4-3, with TRBD2 as a possible D gene (5 bases). This CDR3 spans 17 amino acids. The V and J ends lost 0 bases and 2 bases respectively, with 14 bases between them. Germline assignment: CDR1 LGHNA and CDR2 YSLEER. For the CDR3, the DNA is TGCGCCAGCAGCCAAGAGACGAGCGGATTCGCCTACAATGAGCAGTTCTTC. Translating gives CASSQETSGFAYNEQFF.

This clonotype was picked up a small number of times. This chain uses TRBV19 with TRBJ2-1; D possibly uses TRBD1 or TRBD2 (5 bases each). Trimming pared 5 bases from V and 6 bases from J, leaving 20 bases between. This CDR3 has 16 residues. In germline, CDR1 is LNHDA, CDR2 SQIVND (reference sequence). This CDR3 reads CASSPYRLPGGNEQFF. The CDR3, as DNA: TGTGCCAGTAGTCCTTACCGGCTCCCTGGGGGCAATGAGCAGTTCTTC.

V and J are TRBV20-1 and TRBJ2-1; 14 nucleotides match TRBD2. The CDR3 extends over 16 amino acids. Germline trimming cut 3 bases from V and 8 bases from J; bases unmatched to any gene: 9. The germline gives CDR1 DFQATT, CDR2 SNEGSKA (reference sequence). The CDR3 protein is CSARRGLAGDGDEQFF. The CDR3 region has the DNA TGCAGTGCTAGGAGGGGACTAGCGGGAGATGGGGATGAGCAGTTCTTC.